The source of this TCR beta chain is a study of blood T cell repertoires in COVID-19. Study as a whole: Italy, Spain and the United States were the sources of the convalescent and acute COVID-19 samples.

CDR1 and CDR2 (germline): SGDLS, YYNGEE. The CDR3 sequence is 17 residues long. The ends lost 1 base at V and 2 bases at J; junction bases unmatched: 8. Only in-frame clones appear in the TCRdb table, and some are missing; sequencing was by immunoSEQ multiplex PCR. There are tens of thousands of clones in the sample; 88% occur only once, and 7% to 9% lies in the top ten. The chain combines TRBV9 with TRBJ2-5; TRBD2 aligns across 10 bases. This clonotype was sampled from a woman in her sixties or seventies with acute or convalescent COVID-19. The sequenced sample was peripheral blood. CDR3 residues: CASSVTGASGGQETQYF. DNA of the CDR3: TGTGCCAGCAGCGTAACTGGGGCTAGCGGGGGACAAGAGACCCAGTACTTC.